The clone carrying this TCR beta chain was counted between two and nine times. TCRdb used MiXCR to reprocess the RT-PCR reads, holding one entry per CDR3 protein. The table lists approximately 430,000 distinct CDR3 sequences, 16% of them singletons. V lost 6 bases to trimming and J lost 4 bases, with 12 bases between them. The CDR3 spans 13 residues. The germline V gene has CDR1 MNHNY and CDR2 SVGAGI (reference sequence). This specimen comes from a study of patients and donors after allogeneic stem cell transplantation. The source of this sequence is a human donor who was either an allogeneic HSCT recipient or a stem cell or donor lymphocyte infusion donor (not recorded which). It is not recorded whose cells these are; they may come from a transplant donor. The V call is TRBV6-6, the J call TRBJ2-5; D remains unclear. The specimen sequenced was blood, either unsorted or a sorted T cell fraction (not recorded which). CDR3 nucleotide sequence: TGTGCCAGCAGCCCGGCGCGGCGAGAGACCCAGTACTTC. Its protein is CASSPARRETQYF.